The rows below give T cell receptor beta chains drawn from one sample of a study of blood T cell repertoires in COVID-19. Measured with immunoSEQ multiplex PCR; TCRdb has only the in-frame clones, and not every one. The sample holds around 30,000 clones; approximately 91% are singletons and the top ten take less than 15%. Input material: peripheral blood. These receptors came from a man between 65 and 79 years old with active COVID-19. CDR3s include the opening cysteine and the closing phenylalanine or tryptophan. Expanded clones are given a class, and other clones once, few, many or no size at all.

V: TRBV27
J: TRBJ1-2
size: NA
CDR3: CASSLGQGRYGYTF

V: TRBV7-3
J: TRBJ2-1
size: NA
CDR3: CASSSGGGSSYNEQFF

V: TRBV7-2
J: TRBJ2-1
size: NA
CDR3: CASSLSGGRYNEQFF

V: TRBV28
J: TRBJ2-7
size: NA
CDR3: CASSNLGGYEQYF

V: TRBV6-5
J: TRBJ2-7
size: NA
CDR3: CASKGASTSYEQYF

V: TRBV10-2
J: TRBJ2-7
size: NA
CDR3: CASSLAGAFYEQYF

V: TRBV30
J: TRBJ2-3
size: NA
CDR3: CAWSVNHLRTQYF

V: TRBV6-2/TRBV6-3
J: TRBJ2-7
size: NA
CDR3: CASSYWDYSYEQYF

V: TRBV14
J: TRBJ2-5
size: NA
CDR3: CASSQGLLGGRLETQYF

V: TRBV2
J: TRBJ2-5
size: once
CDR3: CASSDPLAVETQYF

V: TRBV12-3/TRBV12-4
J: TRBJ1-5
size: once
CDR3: CASSFSGNQPQHF

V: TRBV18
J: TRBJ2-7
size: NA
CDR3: CASSKSNSGGEYF

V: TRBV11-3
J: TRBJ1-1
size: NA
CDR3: CASSLGYETEAFF

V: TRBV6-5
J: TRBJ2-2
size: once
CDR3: CASSYSRGLVAGELFF

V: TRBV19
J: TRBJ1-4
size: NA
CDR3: CASRVGEKLFF

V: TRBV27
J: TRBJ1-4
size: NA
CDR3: CASSAGQGESNEKLFF

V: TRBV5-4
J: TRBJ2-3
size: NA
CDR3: CASSPGGSSTDTQYF

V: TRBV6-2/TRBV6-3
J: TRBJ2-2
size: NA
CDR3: CASSPGTVSGELFF

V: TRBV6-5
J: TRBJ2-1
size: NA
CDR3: CASNPGLGFHEQFF

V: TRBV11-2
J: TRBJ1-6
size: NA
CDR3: CASSLEARVVGNSPLHF

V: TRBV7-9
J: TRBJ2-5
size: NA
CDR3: CASSLVGNQETQYF

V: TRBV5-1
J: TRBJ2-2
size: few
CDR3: CASSHDRGDGELFF

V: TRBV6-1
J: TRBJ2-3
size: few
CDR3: CASSEDPSPTDTQYF

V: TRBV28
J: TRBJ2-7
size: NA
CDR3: CASRGTGNAYEQYF

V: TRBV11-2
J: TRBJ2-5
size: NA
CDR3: CASSSSGAAVETQYF

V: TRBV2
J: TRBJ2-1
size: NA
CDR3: CASSELESSYNEQFF

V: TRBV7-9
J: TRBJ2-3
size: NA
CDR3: CASSLEGSTDTQYF

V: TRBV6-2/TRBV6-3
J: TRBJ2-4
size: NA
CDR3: CASSRTSGRENIQYF

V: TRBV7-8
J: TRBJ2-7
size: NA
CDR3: CASSLAGGDYRGYEQYF

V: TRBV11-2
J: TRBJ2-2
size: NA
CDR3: CASSSRGGTYTGELFF

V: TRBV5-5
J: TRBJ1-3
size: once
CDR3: CASSPEISPGAGNTIYF

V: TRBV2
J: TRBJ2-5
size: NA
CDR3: CASSGLPQETQYF

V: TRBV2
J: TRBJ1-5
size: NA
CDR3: CASRGQSNQPQHF

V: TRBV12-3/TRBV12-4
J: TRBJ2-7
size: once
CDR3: CASRAGGYEQYF

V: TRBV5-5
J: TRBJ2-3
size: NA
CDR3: CASSPGVDTQYF

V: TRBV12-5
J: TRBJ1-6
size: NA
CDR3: CASATSSYNSPLHF

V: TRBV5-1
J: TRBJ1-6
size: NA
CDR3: CASSARDREGSPLHF

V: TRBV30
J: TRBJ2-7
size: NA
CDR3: CAWSYPSGQGRNEQYF

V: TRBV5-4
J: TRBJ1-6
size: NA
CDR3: CASSLQGSYNSPLHF

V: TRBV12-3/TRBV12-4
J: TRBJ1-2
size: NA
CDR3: CASSFEGAHGYTF

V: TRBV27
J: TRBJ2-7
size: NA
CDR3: CASSLGRGTPSEQYF

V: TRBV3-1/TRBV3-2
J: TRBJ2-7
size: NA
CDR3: CASSQGNLYEQYF

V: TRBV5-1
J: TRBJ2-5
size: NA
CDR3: CASSAEGVETQYF

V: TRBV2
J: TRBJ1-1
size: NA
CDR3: CASSDVRGGAFF

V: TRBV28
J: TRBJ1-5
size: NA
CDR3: CAIPQGTGGFQPQHF

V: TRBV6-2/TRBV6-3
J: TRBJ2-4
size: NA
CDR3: CASSSGGLAGLAKNIQYF

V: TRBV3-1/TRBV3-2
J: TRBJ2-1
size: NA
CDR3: CASSRDYSSYNEQFF

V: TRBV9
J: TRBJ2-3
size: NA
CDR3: CASSGGLAGVTDTQYF

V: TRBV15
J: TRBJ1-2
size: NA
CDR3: CATSRAGNYGYTF

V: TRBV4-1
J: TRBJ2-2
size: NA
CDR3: CASSQGLGTPKLFF

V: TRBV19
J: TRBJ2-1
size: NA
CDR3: CASSIWVGGGYNEQFF

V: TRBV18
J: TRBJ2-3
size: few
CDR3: CASSPVRAGDSTDTQYF

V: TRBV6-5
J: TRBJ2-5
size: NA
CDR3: CASSYLGQGDLETQYF